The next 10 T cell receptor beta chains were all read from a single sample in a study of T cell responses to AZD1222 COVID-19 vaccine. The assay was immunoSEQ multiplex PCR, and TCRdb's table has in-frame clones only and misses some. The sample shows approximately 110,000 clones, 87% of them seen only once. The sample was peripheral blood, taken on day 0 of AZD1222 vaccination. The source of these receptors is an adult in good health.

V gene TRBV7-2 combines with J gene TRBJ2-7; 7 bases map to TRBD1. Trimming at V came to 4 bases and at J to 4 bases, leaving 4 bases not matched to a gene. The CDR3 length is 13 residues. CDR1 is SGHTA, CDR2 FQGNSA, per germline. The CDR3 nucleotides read TGTGCCAGCAGCTGGGGACAGATATACGAGCAGTACTTC. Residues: CASSWGQIYEQYF.

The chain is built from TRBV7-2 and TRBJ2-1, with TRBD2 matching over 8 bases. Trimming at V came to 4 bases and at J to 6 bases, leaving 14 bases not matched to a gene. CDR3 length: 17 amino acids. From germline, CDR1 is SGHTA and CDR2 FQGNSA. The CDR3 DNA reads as TGTGCCAGCAGCTCCCAGCCAGCGGGAGTCTCCCTCAATGAGCAGTTCTTC. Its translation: CASSSQPAGVSLNEQFF.

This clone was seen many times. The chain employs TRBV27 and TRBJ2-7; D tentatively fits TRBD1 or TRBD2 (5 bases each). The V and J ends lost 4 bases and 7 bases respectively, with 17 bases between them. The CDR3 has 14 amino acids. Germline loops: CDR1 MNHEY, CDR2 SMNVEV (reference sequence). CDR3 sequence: CASSWDGRSLEQYF. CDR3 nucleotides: TGTGCCAGCAGTTGGGACGGCCGGAGCCTTGAGCAGTACTTC.

CDR3 sequence (DNA): TGTGCCAGCAGCTTTCAAGACTACCTCGAGCAGTACTTC. It codes for CASSFQDYLEQYF. V and J are TRBV7-2 and TRBJ2-7, with a possible D match to TRBD2 (5 bases). Germline V CDR1 and CDR2: SGHTA, FQGNSA. V was shortened by 3 bases and J by 6 bases, with 12 bases between the two germline ends. This CDR3 contains 13 residues.

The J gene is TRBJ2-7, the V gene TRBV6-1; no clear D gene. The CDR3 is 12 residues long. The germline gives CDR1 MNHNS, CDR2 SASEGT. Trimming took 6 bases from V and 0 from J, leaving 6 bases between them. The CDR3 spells CASRETSYEQYF. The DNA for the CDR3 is TGTGCCAGCAGGGAAACCTCCTACGAGCAGTACTTC.

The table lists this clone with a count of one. The CDR3 DNA reads TGTGCCAGCAGCTTAGGGACGGCTTCGAATTCACCCCTCCACTTT. Amino acid sequence: CASSLGTASNSPLHF. This chain connects TRBV7-6 to TRBJ1-6; D is ambiguous. Per germline, CDR1 SGHVS and CDR2 FNYEAQ. This CDR3 region has 15 residues. V lost 1 base to trimming and J lost 7 bases, with 11 bases between them.

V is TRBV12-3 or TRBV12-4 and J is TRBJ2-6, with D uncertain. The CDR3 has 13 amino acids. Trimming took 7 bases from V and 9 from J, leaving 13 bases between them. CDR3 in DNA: TGTGCCAGCACCCGGTGGGGAAACAACGTCCTGACTTTC. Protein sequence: CASTRWGNNVLTF.

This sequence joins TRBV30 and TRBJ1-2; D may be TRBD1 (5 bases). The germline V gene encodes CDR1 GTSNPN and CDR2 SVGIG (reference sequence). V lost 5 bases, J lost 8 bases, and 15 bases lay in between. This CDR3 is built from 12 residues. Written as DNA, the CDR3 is TGTGCCTGGGGGCCGTTGGGGCTAGGCTACACCTTC. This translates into CAWGPLGLGYTF.

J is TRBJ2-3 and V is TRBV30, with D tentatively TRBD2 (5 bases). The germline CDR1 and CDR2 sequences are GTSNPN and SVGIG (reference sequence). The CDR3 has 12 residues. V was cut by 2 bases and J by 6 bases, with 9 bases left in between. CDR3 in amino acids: CAWSPAGDTQYF. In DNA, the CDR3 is TGTGCCTGGAGTCCCGCGGGTGATACGCAGTATTTT.

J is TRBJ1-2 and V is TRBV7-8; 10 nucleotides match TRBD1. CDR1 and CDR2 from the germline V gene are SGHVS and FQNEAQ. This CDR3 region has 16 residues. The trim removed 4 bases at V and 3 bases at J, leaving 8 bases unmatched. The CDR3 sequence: CASSSLGTGEYYGYTF. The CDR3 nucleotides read TGTGCCAGCAGCTCGCTTGGGACAGGGGAATACTATGGCTACACCTTC. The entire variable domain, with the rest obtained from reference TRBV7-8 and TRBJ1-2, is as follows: GAGVSQSPRYKVAKRGQDVALRCDPISGHVSLFWYQQALGQGPEFLTYFQNEAQLDKSGLPSDRFFAERPEGSVSTLKIQRTQQEDSAVYLCASSSLGTGEYYGYTFGSGTRLTVV.